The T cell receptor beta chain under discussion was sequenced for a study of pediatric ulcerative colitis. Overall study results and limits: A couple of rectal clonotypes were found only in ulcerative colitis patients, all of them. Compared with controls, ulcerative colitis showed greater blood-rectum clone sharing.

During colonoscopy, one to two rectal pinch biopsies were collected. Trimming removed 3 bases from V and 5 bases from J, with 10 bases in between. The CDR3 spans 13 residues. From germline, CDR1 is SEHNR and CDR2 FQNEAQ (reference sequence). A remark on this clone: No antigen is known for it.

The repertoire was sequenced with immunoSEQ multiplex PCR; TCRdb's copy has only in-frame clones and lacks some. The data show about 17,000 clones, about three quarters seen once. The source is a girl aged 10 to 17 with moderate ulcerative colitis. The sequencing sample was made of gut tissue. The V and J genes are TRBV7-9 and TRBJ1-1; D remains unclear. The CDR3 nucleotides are TGTGCCAGCAGCTTTTCCGGGATAACTGAAGCTTTCTTT. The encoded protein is CASSFSGITEAFF.